Reported below is one TCR beta chain. Its antigen is not known. The sample is drawn from a study of cytomegalovirus exposure and HLA in healthy donors. Deletions cut 7 bases from V and 6 bases from J, with 16 bases between. Germline CDR1 reads SQVTM; CDR2 reads ANQGSEA. The CDR3 runs to 12 residues. Study-level results: Researchers counted around 160 TCR beta chains as cytomegalovirus-associated.

Data came from immunoSEQ multiplex PCR; TCRdb stores just in-frame clones and leaves some out. In the table there are roughly 150,000 clones, around 92% of which are singletons. This sequence was found in a man between 18 and 29 years old in good health and CMV-seropositive. The V call is TRBV29-1, the J call TRBJ2-7, with D unclear. Material for sequencing was PBMCs. CDR3 loop: CSGVAVSGEQYF. The CDR3 nucleotides are TGCAGCGGCGTCGCGGTGTCCGGCGAGCAGTACTTC.